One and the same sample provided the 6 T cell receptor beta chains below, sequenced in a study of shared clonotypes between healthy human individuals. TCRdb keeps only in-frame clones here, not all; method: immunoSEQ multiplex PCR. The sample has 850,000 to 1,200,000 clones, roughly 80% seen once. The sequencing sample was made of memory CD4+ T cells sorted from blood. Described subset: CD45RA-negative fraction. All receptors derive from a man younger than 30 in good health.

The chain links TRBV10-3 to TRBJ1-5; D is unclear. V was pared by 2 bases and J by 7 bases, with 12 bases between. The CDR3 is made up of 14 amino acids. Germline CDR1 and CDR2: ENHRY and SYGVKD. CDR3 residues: CAISEGGTVQPQHF. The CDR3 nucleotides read TGTGCCATCAGTGAGGGAGGAACCGTCCAGCCCCAGCATTTT.

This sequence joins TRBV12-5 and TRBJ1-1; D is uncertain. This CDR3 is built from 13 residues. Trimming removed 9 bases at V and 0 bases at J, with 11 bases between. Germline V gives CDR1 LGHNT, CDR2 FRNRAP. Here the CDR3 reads CASEDGMNTEAFF. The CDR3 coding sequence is TGTGCTAGCGAGGACGGGATGAACACTGAAGCTTTCTTT.

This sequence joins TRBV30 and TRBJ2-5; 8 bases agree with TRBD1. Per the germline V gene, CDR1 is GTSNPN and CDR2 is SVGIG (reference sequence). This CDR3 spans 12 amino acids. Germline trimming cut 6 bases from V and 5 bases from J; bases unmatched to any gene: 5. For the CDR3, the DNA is TGTGCCTGCGGACAGGGATCGGAGACCCAGTACTTC. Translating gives CACGQGSETQYF.

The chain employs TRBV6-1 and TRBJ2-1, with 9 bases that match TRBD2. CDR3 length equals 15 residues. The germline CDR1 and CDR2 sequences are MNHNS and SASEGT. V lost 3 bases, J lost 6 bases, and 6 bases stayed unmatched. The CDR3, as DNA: TGTGCCAGCAGTGACGCGGGACTAGCACTCAATGAGCAGTTCTTC. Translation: CASSDAGLALNEQFF.

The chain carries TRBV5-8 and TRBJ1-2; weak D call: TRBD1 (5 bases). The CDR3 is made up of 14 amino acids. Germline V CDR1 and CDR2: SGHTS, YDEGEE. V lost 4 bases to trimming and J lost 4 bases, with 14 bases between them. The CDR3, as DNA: TGTGCCAGCAGCCCCAGGGTTCTATTCTATGGCTACACCTTC. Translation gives CASSPRVLFYGYTF.

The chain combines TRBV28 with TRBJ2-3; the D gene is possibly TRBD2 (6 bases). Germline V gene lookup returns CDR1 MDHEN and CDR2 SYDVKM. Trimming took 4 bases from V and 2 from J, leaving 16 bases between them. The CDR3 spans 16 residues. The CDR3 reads CASSSPGTSSTDTQYF. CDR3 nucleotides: TGTGCCAGCAGTTCCCCAGGGACTTCGTCCACAGATACGCAGTATTTT.